This T cell receptor (beta chain) was obtained from a study of liver allograft versus peripheral blood T cells. Whole-study context: Graft-liver T cell receptor repertoires were compared against recipient peripheral blood repertoires. Overall study findings and caveats: Liver allografts reportedly held T cell receptor repertoires unlike those in peripheral blood.

In TCRdb, the reads were re-called with MiXCR into one record per CDR3 protein. The data hold about 11,000 distinct CDR3 sequences, with about 25% observed a single time. Comment on this clonotype: No antigen is known for it.

The TCR comes from a human patient who had a liver transplant. Some T cells may originate from the graft donor.

As DNA, the CDR3 is TGTGGGACGAGGGGGGCAACCGGGGAGCTGTTTTTT. This sequence encodes CGTRGATGELFF. The chain recombines TRBV28 with TRBJ2-2; D might be TRBD1 or TRBD2, each matching 6 bases. Germline values: CDR1 MDHEN, CDR2 SYDVKM. The CDR3 has 12 amino acids.